This T cell receptor beta chain appears in the sequencing data of a study of shared clonotypes between healthy human individuals. General study points: Clonotype sharing among donors was expected to depend on sequencing depth. Donors were few, which limited the genetic and exposure-history diversity represented.

This clone was seen only once. The antigen is not known. CD45RO-negative, CCR7-positively selected cells formed the naive CD8 fraction, excluding terminally differentiated effector memory CD45RA+ cells. The data were produced by immunoSEQ multiplex PCR, yet TCRdb's version contains in-frame clones alone and is incomplete. The sample consists of around 1,900,000 clones, 80% to 95% of them appearing once. The sequencing input was naive CD8+ T cells from PBMCs. The sequence derives from a man between 18 and 35 years old in good health. Some clones in this sample may be carry-over from other donors' samples.

CDR3 sequence (DNA): TGTGCCAGCAGCTTAGCGAGGAAGACCCAGTACTTC. It translates to CASSLARKTQYF. The chain is built from TRBV7-6 and TRBJ2-5; D unclear. V was trimmed by 0 bases and J by 6 bases, leaving 5 bases between them. Germline-derived CDR1 and CDR2 are SGHVS and FNYEAQ. The CDR3 has 12 amino acids.